This TCR beta chain was profiled in a study of blood T cell repertoires in COVID-19. About the study: COVID-19 samples, acute and convalescent, were from the United States, Italy and Spain.

CDR1 is LGHNA, CDR2 YSLEER, per germline. The CDR3 is 15 amino acids. The V and J ends lost 0 bases and 9 bases respectively, with 17 bases between them. Original data processing: Reference gene primer amplification gave nucleated cell count estimates. Some clones are missing from TCRdb's copy, which holds only in-frame ones; the method was immunoSEQ multiplex PCR. The V and J calls and clone size were taken over from that table, and D and trimming were inferred from the DNA. Here the sample spans under 150,000 clones, around 88% being singletons. A single count supports this clone. The sequencing sample was made of peripheral blood. This TCR derives from a human donor in a cohort sampled during active COVID-19. The chain recombines TRBV4-3 with TRBJ1-1; perhaps TRBD1 as D (5 bases). Here the CDR3 reads CASSQENGDSHQAFF. For the CDR3, the DNA is TGCGCCAGCAGCCAAGAAAACGGGGACTCACACCAAGCTTTCTTT.